This record concerns one T cell receptor beta chain sequence. This beta chain appears as a stray read in a library generated for alpha chains; its size is not informative. Germline loops: CDR1 ENHRY, CDR2 SYGVKD. Trimming took 0 bases from V and 6 from J, leaving 14 bases between them. The CDR3 spans 15 residues. Each CDR3 protein gets one entry after TCRdb re-called the RT-PCR reads with MiXCR. Here the sample spans about 6,500 distinct CDR3 sequences, more than 85% being singletons. The sequenced sample was memory CD4+ T cells from blood. The chain joins TRBV10-3 to TRBJ1-2; D gene unclear. The TCR sequence derives from a female donor in good health, serving as a healthy control. The CDR3 DNA reads TGTGCCATCAGTGAGTCGTTGCCAACCAAACATGGCTACACCTTC. This encodes CAISESLPTKHGYTF.